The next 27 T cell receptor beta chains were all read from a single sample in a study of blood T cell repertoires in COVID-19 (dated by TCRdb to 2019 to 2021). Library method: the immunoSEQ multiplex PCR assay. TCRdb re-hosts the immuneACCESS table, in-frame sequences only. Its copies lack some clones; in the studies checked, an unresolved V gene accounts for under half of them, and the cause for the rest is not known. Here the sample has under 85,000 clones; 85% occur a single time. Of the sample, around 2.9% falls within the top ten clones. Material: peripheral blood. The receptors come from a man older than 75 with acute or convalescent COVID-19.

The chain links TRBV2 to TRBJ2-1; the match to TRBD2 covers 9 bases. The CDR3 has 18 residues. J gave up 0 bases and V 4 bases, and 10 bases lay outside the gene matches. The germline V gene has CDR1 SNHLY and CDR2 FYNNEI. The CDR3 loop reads CASSAGLAGLSSYNEQFF. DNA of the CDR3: TGTGCCAGCAGTGCTGGGCTAGCGGGGCTGAGCTCCTACAATGAGCAGTTCTTC. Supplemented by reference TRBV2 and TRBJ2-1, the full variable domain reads EPEVTQTPSHQVTQMGQEVILRCVPISNHLYFYWYRQILGQKVEFLVSFYNNEISEKSEIFDDQFSVERPDGSNFTLKIRSTKLEDSAMYFCASSAGLAGLSSYNEQFFGPGTRLTVL.

CDR3 in DNA: TGTGCCAGCAGCCTAGGGCCGGGCTCCTACAATGAGCAGTTCTTC. As protein: CASSLGPGSYNEQFF. The chain employs TRBV11-2 and TRBJ2-1; D gene ambiguous. The V gene's germline CDR1 is SGHAT and CDR2 FQNNGV. The CDR3 has 15 residues. The ends were cut back, 5 bases at V and 0 bases at J, with 11 bases in the middle. The whole variable domain, remainder taken from reference TRBV11-2 and TRBJ2-1, is EAGVAQSPRYKIIEKRQSVAFWCNPISGHATLYWYQQILGQGPKLLIQFQNNGVVDDSQLPKDRFSAERLKGVDSTLKIQPAKLEDSAVYLCASSLGPGSYNEQFFGPGTRLTVL.

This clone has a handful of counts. The CDR3 DNA sequence: TGTGCCAGTAAGGGAGCGGGCAATGAGCAGTTCTTC. Amino acid sequence: CASKGAGNEQFF. The rearrangement uses TRBV19 and TRBJ2-1, with D possibly TRBD2 on 6 matching bases. The V gene lost 7 bases and the J gene lost 6 bases, with 10 bases spanning the gap. CDR3 size: 12 residues. Looked up from germline, CDR1 is LNHDA and CDR2 is SQIVND (reference sequence).

The CDR3 DNA sequence: TGCACCAGCAGCCAAGAGCAATCCGGAAACATTCAGTACTTC. As protein: CTSSQEQSGNIQYF. V is TRBV1 and J is TRBJ2-4; the table names TRBD2, a call not compared with the DNA. TRBV1 constitutes a pseudogene. The CDR3 totals 14 residues.

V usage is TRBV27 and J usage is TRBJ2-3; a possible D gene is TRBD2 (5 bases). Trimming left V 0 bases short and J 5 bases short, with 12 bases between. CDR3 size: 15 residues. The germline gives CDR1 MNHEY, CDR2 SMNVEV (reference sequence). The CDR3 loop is CASSLSTGDGDTQYF. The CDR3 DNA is TGTGCCAGCAGTTTATCTACCGGGGATGGAGATACGCAGTATTTT.

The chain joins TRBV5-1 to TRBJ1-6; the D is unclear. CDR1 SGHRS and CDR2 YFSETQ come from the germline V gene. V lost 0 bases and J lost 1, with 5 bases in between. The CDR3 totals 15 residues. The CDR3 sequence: CASSLAGSYNSPLHF. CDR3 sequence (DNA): TGCGCCAGCAGCTTGGCCGGGTCCTATAATTCACCCCTCCACTTT.

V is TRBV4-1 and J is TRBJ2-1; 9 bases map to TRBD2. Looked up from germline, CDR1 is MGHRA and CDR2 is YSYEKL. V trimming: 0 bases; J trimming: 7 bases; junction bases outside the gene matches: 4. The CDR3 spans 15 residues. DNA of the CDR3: TGCGCCAGCAGCCAAGACGCGGGAGGGGCTAATGAGCAGTTCTTC. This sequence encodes CASSQDAGGANEQFF.

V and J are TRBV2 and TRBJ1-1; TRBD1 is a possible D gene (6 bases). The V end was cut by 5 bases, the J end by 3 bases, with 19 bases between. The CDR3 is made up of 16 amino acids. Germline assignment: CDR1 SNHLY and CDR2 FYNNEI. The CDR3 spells CASSWGGAGVDTEAFF. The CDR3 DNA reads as TGTGCCAGCAGTTGGGGTGGGGCAGGGGTGGACACTGAAGCTTTCTTT.

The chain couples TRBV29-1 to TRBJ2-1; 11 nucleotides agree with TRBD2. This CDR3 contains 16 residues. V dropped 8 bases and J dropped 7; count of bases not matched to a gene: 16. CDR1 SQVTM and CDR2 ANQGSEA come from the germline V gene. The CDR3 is CSTFWGTSGRINEQFF. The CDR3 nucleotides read TGCAGCACCTTTTGGGGCACTAGCGGGAGAATAAATGAGCAGTTCTTC.

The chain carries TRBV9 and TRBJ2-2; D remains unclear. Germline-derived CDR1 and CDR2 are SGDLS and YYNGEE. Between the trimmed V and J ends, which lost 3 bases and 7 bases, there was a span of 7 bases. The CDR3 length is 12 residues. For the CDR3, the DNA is TGTGCCAGCAGCGGGCCCAGCGGGGAGCTGTTTTTT. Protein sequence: CASSGPSGELFF.

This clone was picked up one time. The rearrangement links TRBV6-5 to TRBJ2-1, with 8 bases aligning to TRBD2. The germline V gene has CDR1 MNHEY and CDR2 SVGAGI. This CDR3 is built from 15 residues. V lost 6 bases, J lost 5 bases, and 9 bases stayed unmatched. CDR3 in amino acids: CASSRAGAGDNEQFF. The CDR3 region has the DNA TGTGCCAGCAGCCGAGCGGGAGCGGGGGACAATGAGCAGTTCTTC.

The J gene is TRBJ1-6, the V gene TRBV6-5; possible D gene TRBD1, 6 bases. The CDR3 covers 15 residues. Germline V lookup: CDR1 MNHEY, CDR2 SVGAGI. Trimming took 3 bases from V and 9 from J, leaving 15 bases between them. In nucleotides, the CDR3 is TGTGCCAGCAGTTATGGGGGCCCGACGAGTTCACCCCTCCACTTT. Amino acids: CASSYGGPTSSPLHF.

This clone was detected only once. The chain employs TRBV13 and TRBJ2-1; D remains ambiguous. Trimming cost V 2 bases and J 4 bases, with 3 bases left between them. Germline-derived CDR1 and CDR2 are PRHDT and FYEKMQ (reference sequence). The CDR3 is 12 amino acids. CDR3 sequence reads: CASSLPYNEQFF. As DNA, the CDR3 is TGTGCCAGCAGCTTACCTTACAATGAGCAGTTCTTC.

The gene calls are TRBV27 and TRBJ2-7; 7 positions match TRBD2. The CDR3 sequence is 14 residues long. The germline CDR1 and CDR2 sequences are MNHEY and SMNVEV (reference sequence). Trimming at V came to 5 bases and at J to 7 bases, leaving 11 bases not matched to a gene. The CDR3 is CASSLAARMGEQYF. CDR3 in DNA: TGTGCCAGCAGTCTAGCGGCGCGGATGGGAGAGCAGTACTTC.

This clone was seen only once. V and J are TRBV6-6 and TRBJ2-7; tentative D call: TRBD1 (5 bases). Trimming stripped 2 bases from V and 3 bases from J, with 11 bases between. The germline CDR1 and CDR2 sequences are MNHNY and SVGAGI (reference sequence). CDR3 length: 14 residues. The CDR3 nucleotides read TGTGCCAGCAGTTACATGGCCAGGGACTACGAGCAGTACTTC. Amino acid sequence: CASSYMARDYEQYF.

The CDR3 protein is CAISAVGNTIYF. CDR3 bases: TGTGCCATCAGTGCCGTGGGAAACACCATATATTTT. The gene calls are TRBV10-3 and TRBJ1-3; the D is unclear. The germline V gene has CDR1 ENHRY and CDR2 SYGVKD. V was trimmed by 4 bases and J by 4 bases, leaving 5 bases between them. The CDR3 is made up of 12 amino acids.

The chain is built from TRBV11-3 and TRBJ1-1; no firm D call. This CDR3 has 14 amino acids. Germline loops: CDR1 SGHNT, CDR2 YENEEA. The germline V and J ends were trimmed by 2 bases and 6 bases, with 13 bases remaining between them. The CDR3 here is CASSLINGGPEAFF. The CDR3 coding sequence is TGTGCCAGCAGCTTAATTAATGGAGGCCCTGAAGCTTTCTTT.

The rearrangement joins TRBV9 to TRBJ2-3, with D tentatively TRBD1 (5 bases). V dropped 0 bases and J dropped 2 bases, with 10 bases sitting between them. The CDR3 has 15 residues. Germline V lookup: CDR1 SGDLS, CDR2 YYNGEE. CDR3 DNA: TGTGCCAGCAGCGTAGACGGCAGGGACACAGATACGCAGTATTTT. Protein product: CASSVDGRDTDTQYF.

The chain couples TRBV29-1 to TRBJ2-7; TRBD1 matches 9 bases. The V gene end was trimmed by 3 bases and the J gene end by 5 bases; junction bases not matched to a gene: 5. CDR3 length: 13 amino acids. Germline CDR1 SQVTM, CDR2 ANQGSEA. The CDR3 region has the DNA TGCAGCGTTGATGGGGACAGGGCCAACGAGCAGTACTTC. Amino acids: CSVDGDRANEQYF.

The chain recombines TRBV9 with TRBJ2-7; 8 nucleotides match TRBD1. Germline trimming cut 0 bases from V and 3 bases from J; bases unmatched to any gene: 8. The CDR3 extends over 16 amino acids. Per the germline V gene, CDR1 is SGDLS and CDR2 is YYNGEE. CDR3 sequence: CASSVGGQGARYEQYF. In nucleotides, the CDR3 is TGTGCCAGCAGCGTAGGGGGGCAGGGGGCCCGCTACGAGCAGTACTTC. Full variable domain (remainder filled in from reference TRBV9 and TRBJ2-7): DSGVTQTPKHLITATGQRVTLRCSPRSGDLSVYWYQQSLDQGLQFLIQYYNGEERAKGNILERFSAQQFPDLHSELNLSSLELGDSALYFCASSVGGQGARYEQYFGPGTRLTVT.

CDR3: CASSLQGEDGYTF. The CDR3 region has the DNA TGTGCCAGCAGTCTACAGGGGGAGGATGGCTACACCTTC. V is TRBV6-6 and J is TRBJ1-2, with 8 positions matching TRBD1. V lost 5 bases to trimming and J lost 6 bases; unmatched junction nucleotides: 5. The CDR3 contains 13 residues. Per the germline V gene, CDR1 is MNHNY and CDR2 is SVGAGI (reference sequence).

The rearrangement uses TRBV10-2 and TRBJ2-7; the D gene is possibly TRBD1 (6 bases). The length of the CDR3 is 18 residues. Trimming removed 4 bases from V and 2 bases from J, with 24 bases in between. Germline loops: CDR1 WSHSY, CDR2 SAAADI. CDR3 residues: CASSVPPEGVLVPYEQYF. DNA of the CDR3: TGCGCCAGCAGTGTACCTCCCGAGGGGGTCCTAGTCCCCTACGAGCAGTACTTC.

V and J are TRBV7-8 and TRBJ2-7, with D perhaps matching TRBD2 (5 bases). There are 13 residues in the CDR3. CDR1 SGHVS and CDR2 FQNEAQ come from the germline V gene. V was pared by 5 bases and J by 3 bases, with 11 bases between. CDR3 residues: CASSQPRDYEQYF. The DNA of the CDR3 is TGTGCCAGCAGCCAACCCCGGGACTACGAGCAGTACTTC.

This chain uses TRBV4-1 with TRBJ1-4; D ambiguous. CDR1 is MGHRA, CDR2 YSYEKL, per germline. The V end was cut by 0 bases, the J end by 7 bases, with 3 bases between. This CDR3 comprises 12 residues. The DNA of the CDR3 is TGCGCCAGCAGCCAAGAAGCTGAAAAACTGTTTTTT. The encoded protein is CASSQEAEKLFF.

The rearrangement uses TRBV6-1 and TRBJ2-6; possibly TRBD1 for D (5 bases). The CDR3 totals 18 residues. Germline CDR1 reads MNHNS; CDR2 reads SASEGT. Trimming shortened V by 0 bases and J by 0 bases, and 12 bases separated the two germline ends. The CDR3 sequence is CASSEAPDRSSGANVLTF. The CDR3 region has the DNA TGTGCCAGCAGTGAAGCTCCCGACAGAAGCTCTGGGGCCAACGTCCTGACTTTC.

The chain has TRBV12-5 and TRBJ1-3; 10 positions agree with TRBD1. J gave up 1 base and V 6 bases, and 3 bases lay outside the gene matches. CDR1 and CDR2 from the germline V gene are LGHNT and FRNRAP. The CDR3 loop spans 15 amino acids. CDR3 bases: TGTGCTAGTGGAACGGGACAGGGGTCTGGAAACACCATATATTTT. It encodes CASGTGQGSGNTIYF.

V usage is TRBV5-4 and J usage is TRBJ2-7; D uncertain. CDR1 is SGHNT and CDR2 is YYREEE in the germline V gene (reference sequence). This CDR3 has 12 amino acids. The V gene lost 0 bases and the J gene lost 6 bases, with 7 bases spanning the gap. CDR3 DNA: TGTGCCAGCAGCTTGGAGTTCAGCGAGCAGTACTTC. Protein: CASSLEFSEQYF. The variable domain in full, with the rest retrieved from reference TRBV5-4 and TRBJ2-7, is ETGVTQSPTHLIKTRGQQVTLRCSSQSGHNTVSWYQQALGQGPQFIFQYYREEENGRGNFPPRFSGLQFPNYSSELNVNALELDDSALYLCASSLEFSEQYFGPGTRLTVT.